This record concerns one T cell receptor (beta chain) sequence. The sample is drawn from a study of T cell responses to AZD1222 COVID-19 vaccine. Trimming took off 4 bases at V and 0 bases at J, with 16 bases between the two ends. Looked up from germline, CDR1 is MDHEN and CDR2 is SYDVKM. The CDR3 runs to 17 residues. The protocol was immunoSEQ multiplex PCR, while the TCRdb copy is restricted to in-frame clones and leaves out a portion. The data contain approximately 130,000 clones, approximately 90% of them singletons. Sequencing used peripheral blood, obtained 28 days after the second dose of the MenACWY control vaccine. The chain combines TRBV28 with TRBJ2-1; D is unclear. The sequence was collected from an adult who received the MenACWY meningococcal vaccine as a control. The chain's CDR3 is CASSSPWSFSSYNEQFF. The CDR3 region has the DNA TGTGCCAGCAGTTCCCCTTGGAGCTTCAGCTCCTACAATGAGCAGTTCTTC. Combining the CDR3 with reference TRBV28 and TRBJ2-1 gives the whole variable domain DVKVTQSSRYLVKRTGEKVFLECVQDMDHENMFWYRQDPGLGLRLIYFSYDVKMKEKGDIPEGYSVSREKKERFSLILESASTNQTSMYLCASSSPWSFSSYNEQFFGPGTRLTVL.